These T cell receptor beta chains were read from a single sample in a study of T cell repertoires in cytomegalovirus infection. No antigen has been identified for these receptors. TCRdb re-derived calls from the reads in MiXCR, one entry per CDR3 protein. The table lists approximately 990,000 distinct CDR3 sequences, around 30% of them singletons. Source: cultured CD8+ T cells from PBMCs, taken from culture after CMV antigen stimulation. All receptors come from a human donor in good health (CMV status not recorded). Some clones in this sample may be carry-over from other donors' samples. The conserved cysteine and the conserved F or W are not part of the CDR3 here. Fields, in order: D gene, J gene, V gene, CDR3 protein. A D gene is named only where the DNA matches it firmly.

D gene: TRBD1; J gene: TRBJ2-7; V gene: TRBV7-6; CDR3 protein: ASSSGTGIAYEQY
D gene: .; J gene: TRBJ2-1; V gene: TRBV9; CDR3 protein: ASSEQNNEQF
D gene: TRBD2; J gene: TRBJ2-2; V gene: TRBV2; CDR3 protein: ASCSGGHANTGELF
D gene: .; J gene: TRBJ1-3; V gene: TRBV7-9; CDR3 protein: ASSPRDSGNTIY
D gene: .; J gene: TRBJ2-2; V gene: TRBV6-5; CDR3 protein: ASSSYLITGELF
D gene: TRBD1; J gene: TRBJ2-1; V gene: TRBV7-6; CDR3 protein: ASSLAFQGAVNEQF
D gene: TRBD1; J gene: TRBJ2-1; V gene: TRBV12-3/TRBV12-4; CDR3 protein: ASSETRDRGSELEQF
D gene: .; J gene: TRBJ1-3; V gene: TRBV28; CDR3 protein: ASSLWEGEVSGNTIY
D gene: .; J gene: TRBJ2-2; V gene: TRBV19; CDR3 protein: ASLDPGRMNTGELF
D gene: .; J gene: TRBJ1-5; V gene: TRBV7-2; CDR3 protein: ASSLERWGQPQH
D gene: .; J gene: TRBJ1-1; V gene: TRBV19; CDR3 protein: ASSNPGNTEAF
D gene: .; J gene: TRBJ2-3; V gene: TRBV4-2; CDR3 protein: ASSQPPGVALADTQY
D gene: .; J gene: TRBJ1-5; V gene: TRBV7-2; CDR3 protein: ASSHTQGQPQH
D gene: .; J gene: TRBJ2-3; V gene: TRBV7-9; CDR3 protein: ASSFSSKPIVQY
D gene: TRBD2; J gene: TRBJ2-3; V gene: TRBV11-1; CDR3 protein: ASSPPGERGSTDMQY
D gene: TRBD1; J gene: TRBJ1-2; V gene: TRBV19; CDR3 protein: ASSPTGGPSYGYT
D gene: .; J gene: TRBJ2-7; V gene: TRBV5-6; CDR3 protein: ASSLAGGWVGYEQY
D gene: .; J gene: TRBJ1-2; V gene: TRBV27; CDR3 protein: ASSPRDNHVYGYT
D gene: .; J gene: TRBJ2-3; V gene: TRBV7-9; CDR3 protein: ASSSRTPSTDTQY
D gene: TRBD1; J gene: TRBJ1-2; V gene: TRBV2; CDR3 protein: ASIPSGGNYGYT
D gene: .; J gene: TRBJ1-2; V gene: TRBV7-9; CDR3 protein: ASSAGIRGYT
D gene: .; J gene: TRBJ2-7; V gene: TRBV7-9; CDR3 protein: ASSRGGREQY
D gene: .; J gene: TRBJ1-6; V gene: TRBV6-1; CDR3 protein: ASSEAAYSPLH
D gene: TRBD1; J gene: TRBJ2-1; V gene: TRBV6-2/TRBV6-3; CDR3 protein: ASTPQGAYNEQF